The next 31 T cell receptor beta chains were all read from a single sample in a study of blood T cell repertoires in COVID-19. The table came from immunoSEQ multiplex PCR; TCRdb's copy has only in-frame clones and leaves some out. Of about 280,000 clones listed, roughly nine tenths are singletons. Sequenced input: PBMCs or T cells enriched from blood (not recorded which). These receptors were obtained from a woman aged 55-69 years who had recovered from COVID-19.

The chain has TRBV19 and TRBJ1-2, with 9 bases matching TRBD1. Germline V CDR1 and CDR2: LNHDA, SQIVND (reference sequence). Unmatched junction bases numbered 8, after V lost 5 bases and J lost 7 bases. CDR3 length: 14 residues. The CDR3 DNA is TGTGCCAGTAGTCTCCTTTTACAGGGGGCTGGCTACACCTTC. As protein: CASSLLLQGAGYTF.

The rearrangement links TRBV23-1 to TRBJ1-1, with no clear D. TRBV23-1 is an open reading frame, and its role is uncertain. V lost 4 bases and J lost 4, with 13 bases in between. The CDR3 is made up of 14 amino acids. CDR3 in amino acids: CASSRYERGTEAFF. The DNA of the CDR3 is TGCGCCAGCAGTCGATATGAGCGAGGCACTGAAGCTTTCTTT.

V gene TRBV28 combines with J gene TRBJ2-7, with D possibly matching TRBD1 (6 bases). Per the germline V gene, CDR1 is MDHEN and CDR2 is SYDVKM. The CDR3 is 18 amino acids. V lost 4 bases and J lost 5, with 27 bases in between. Here the CDR3 DNA reads TGTGCCAGCAGTTCCACCTCCCTAGGACAGCAATTCGACCACGAGCAGTACTTC. Its translation is CASSSTSLGQQFDHEQYF. The full variable domain, in which reference TRBV28 and TRBJ2-7 provide the parts outside the CDR3, is DVKVTQSSRYLVKRTGEKVFLECVQDMDHENMFWYRQDPGLGLRLIYFSYDVKMKEKGDIPEGYSVSREKKERFSLILESASTNQTSMYLCASSSTSLGQQFDHEQYFGPGTRLTVT.

The chain is built from TRBV4-1 and TRBJ2-5, with 13 bases matching TRBD2. CDR1 is MGHRA and CDR2 is YSYEKL in the germline V gene. The CDR3 runs 17 residues. Trimming at V came to 4 bases and at J to 0 bases, leaving 5 bases not matched to a gene. CDR3 sequence reads: CASSPGLAGAHQETQYF. The CDR3 DNA reads TGCGCCAGCAGCCCCGGACTAGCGGGGGCCCACCAAGAGACCCAGTACTTC.

The rearrangement joins TRBV27 to TRBJ2-1, with D possibly TRBD2 on 6 matching bases. The CDR3 spans 15 residues. Germline values: CDR1 MNHEY, CDR2 SMNVEV (reference sequence). V dropped 3 bases and J dropped 5 bases, with 14 bases sitting between them. Written as DNA, the CDR3 is TGTGCCAGCAGTTTTTCAAAGCGGGCTAACAATGAGCAGTTCTTC. It is translated as CASSFSKRANNEQFF.

V is TRBV7-9 and J is TRBJ1-1, with 7 bases identical to TRBD1. V lost 5 bases, J lost 5 bases, and 5 bases stayed unmatched. The CDR3 loop spans 13 amino acids. Germline-derived CDR1 and CDR2 are SEHNR and FQNEAQ (reference sequence). CDR3: CASSIDRATEAFF. The CDR3 DNA reads TGTGCCAGCAGCATTGACAGGGCAACTGAAGCTTTCTTT.

The rearrangement joins TRBV28 to TRBJ1-2; unclear D gene. Trimming stripped 1 base from V and 4 bases from J, with 7 bases between. The length of the CDR3 is 13 residues. Germline CDR1 and CDR2: MDHEN and SYDVKM. CDR3 DNA sequence: TGTGCCAGCAGTTTATCTGCAGGCTATGGCTACACCTTC. This encodes CASSLSAGYGYTF.

The chain uses TRBV3-1 (or the pseudogene TRBV3-2) and TRBJ1-1; possibly TRBD1 for D (6 bases). The CDR3 totals 14 residues. Trimming removed 0 bases at V and 10 bases at J, with 15 bases between. The germline CDR1 and CDR2 sequences are LGHDT and YNNKEL (reference sequence). CDR3 coding DNA: TGTGCCAGCAGCCAAGATCTTTGGGGGCTAGGAGCTTTCTTT. Residues: CASSQDLWGLGAFF.

The chain has TRBV6-5 and TRBJ1-1; D is possibly TRBD1 (5 bases). Germline CDR1 MNHEY, CDR2 SVGAGI. The CDR3 is 14 amino acids. Trimming shortened V by 10 bases and J by 0 bases, and 15 bases separated the two germline ends. The CDR3 region has the DNA TGTGCCACCAAAGGGGCCTTTCTGAACACTGAAGCTTTCTTT. Its protein is CATKGAFLNTEAFF.

This clone came up once. The chain uses TRBV7-8 and TRBJ2-7; 9 bases map to TRBD1. V trimming: 4 bases; J trimming: 6 bases; junction bases outside the gene matches: 4. The V gene's germline CDR1 is SGHVS and CDR2 FQNEAQ. CDR3 size: 13 residues. The CDR3 spells CASSSDRGAEQYF. The CDR3 DNA is TGTGCCAGCAGCTCGGACAGGGGAGCCGAGCAGTACTTC.

The chain combines TRBV9 with TRBJ1-2; no reliable D call. This CDR3 has 13 amino acids. Germline V CDR1 and CDR2: SGDLS, YYNGEE. V lost 3 bases and J 5 bases, leaving 11 bases between the germline ends. The CDR3 protein is CASSGAPRYGYTF. The DNA for the CDR3 is TGTGCCAGCAGCGGCGCTCCTAGATATGGCTACACCTTC.

The chain combines TRBV3-1 (or the pseudogene TRBV3-2) with TRBJ2-1; tentatively, D is TRBD2 (5 bases). Trimming removed 1 base from V and 14 bases from J, with 12 bases in between. From germline, CDR1 is LGHDT and CDR2 YNNKEL (reference sequence). The CDR3 consists of 12 residues. CDR3 nucleotides: TGTGCCAGCAGCCAAGGTCTAGGTAGCGAGTTCTTC. Its protein is CASSQGLGSEFF.

In nucleotides, the CDR3 is TGTGCCAGCAGTGGGGGAGGCTATGAGGCTTTCTTT. Translated: CASSGGGYEAFF. The V and J genes are TRBV28 and TRBJ1-1; a weak D match, TRBD1 (5 bases). Germline lookup yields CDR1 MDHEN and CDR2 SYDVKM. The V end lost 5 bases, the J end lost 11 bases, and 15 bases lay between the germline ends. There are 12 residues in the CDR3.

The V gene is TRBV30, the J gene TRBJ1-6; D remains ambiguous. V lost 0 bases, J lost 14 bases, and 14 bases lay in between. The CDR3 extends over 13 amino acids. CDR1 is GTSNPN, CDR2 SVGIG, per germline (reference sequence). The CDR3 DNA reads TGTGCCTGGAGTGTACCCATTCCAGAGGCCCTCCACTTT. This sequence encodes CAWSVPIPEALHF.

V gene TRBV20-1 combines with J gene TRBJ1-5, with D tentatively TRBD1 (6 bases). The ends were cut back, 3 bases at V and 3 bases at J, with 12 bases in the middle. Germline CDR1 DFQATT, CDR2 SNEGSKA (reference sequence). The CDR3 totals 14 residues. For the CDR3, the DNA is TGCAGTGCTAGTGTTGGACAGCCCAATCAGCCCCAGCATTTT. This translates into CSASVGQPNQPQHF.

As to this clone: Other DNA sequences within the sample encode an identical CDR3. The chain uses TRBV2 and TRBJ1-2; 7 bases agree with TRBD1. V gave up 6 bases and J gave up 5 bases; unmatched junction bases: 6. The CDR3 has 13 residues. The V gene's germline CDR1 is SNHLY and CDR2 FYNNEI. The CDR3 nucleotides are TGTGCCAGCAGCCTTGGGACAGCATATGGCTACACCTTC. It specifies CASSLGTAYGYTF.

This clone was recorded once. The chain is built from TRBV2 and TRBJ2-7; TRBD2 matches at 10 bases. The germline CDR1 and CDR2 sequences are SNHLY and FYNNEI. The CDR3 has 17 residues. Trimming at V came to 7 bases and at J to 5 bases, leaving 17 bases not matched to a gene. CDR3 in DNA: TGTGCCAGCACCCTCGGCCCTAGCGGGAGCCCCCTTAACGAGCAGTACTTC. This codes for CASTLGPSGSPLNEQYF.

The gene calls are TRBV15 and TRBJ1-6; perhaps TRBD1 as D (6 bases). Trimming pared 2 bases from V and 9 bases from J, leaving 17 bases between. This CDR3 is built from 16 residues. Per the germline V gene, CDR1 is LNHNV and CDR2 is YYDKDF (reference sequence). CDR3 nucleotides: TGTGCCACCAGCAGAAGGAACAGGGCGACGGGTTCACCCCTCCACTTT. Its protein is CATSRRNRATGSPLHF.

V gene TRBV5-6 combines with J gene TRBJ2-7; D possibly corresponds to TRBD1 (5 bases). The V gene lost 2 bases and the J gene lost 1 base, with 7 bases spanning the gap. Per the germline V gene, CDR1 is SGHDT and CDR2 is YYEEEE. The CDR3 extends over 13 amino acids. The CDR3 loop reads CASSFAGSYEQYF. CDR3 nucleotide sequence: TGTGCCAGCAGCTTTGCAGGGTCCTACGAGCAGTACTTC.

On this clone: Other DNA sequences from this sample encode an identical CDR3 as well. J is TRBJ1-1 and V is TRBV18; D unclear. V lost 1 base, J lost 5 bases, and 8 bases lay in between. This CDR3 comprises 13 residues. Germline V lookup: CDR1 KGHSH, CDR2 LQKENI. The CDR3 DNA reads TGTGCCAGCTCACCACTCACGGGAACTGAAGCTTTCTTT. It translates to CASSPLTGTEAFF.

V usage is TRBV2 and J usage is TRBJ2-7; 7 bases agree with TRBD1. V trimming: 6 bases; J trimming: 5 bases; junction bases outside the gene matches: 10. CDR3 size: 14 residues. CDR1 and CDR2 (germline): SNHLY, FYNNEI. CDR3 nucleotides: TGTGCCAGCAGCTTTCGACAGGGCGGAAACGAGCAGTACTTC. Translation: CASSFRQGGNEQYF.

This rearrangement joins TRBV27 to TRBJ2-7; TRBD2 matches 7 bases. Germline V lookup: CDR1 MNHEY, CDR2 SMNVEV (reference sequence). The CDR3 totals 15 residues. V lost 1 base and J lost 3; bases outside the gene matches: 6. The CDR3 nucleotides read TGTGCCAGCAGTTTATTCGCGGGACTAAGCTACGAGCAGTACTTC. Its translation is CASSLFAGLSYEQYF.

This chain's CDR3 is CASSMGNRGYSPLHF. In DNA form, the CDR3 reads TGTGCCAGTAGTATGGGGAACAGGGGGTATTCACCCCTCCACTTT. V and J are TRBV19 and TRBJ1-6; 8 nucleotides line up with TRBD1. Germline V CDR1 and CDR2: LNHDA, SQIVND (reference sequence). The CDR3 has 15 amino acids. The junction had 6 bases not matched to a gene; V was cut back by 3 bases and J by 8 bases.

This sequence joins TRBV4-1 and TRBJ1-2; D is uncertain. With 0 bases removed from V and 2 bases from J, the gap between germline ends came to 7 bases. CDR3 length: 14 amino acids. Germline assignment: CDR1 MGHRA and CDR2 YSYEKL. The CDR3 here is CASSQDPRNYGYTF. The CDR3 nucleotides read TGCGCCAGCAGCCAAGATCCACGGAACTATGGCTACACCTTC.

The chain links TRBV5-1 to TRBJ2-3, with 8 nucleotides matching TRBD2. Germline V gene lookup returns CDR1 SGHRS and CDR2 YFSETQ. This CDR3 contains 12 residues. J lost 5 bases, V lost 6 bases, and 2 bases had no gene match. The CDR3 nucleotides are TGCGCCAGCACGGGGGGGCGAGATACGCAGTATTTT. It yields the protein CASTGGRDTQYF.

The chain uses TRBV7-9 and TRBJ1-1, with D hard to call. The CDR3 length is 14 residues. With 1 base removed from V and 1 base from J, the gap between germline ends came to 7 bases. Germline-derived CDR1 and CDR2 are SEHNR and FQNEAQ (reference sequence). As DNA, the CDR3 is TGTGCCAGCAGCTTAGTTCTAGGGAACACTGAAGCTTTCTTT. Its translation is CASSLVLGNTEAFF.

The J gene is TRBJ2-7, the V gene TRBV28, with D perhaps TRBD2 (7 bases). CDR1 is MDHEN, CDR2 SYDVKM, per germline. The CDR3 consists of 13 residues. V lost 3 bases and J 5 bases, leaving 11 bases between the germline ends. CDR3 nucleotide sequence: TGTGCCAGCAGTTTCCGGGGGGCCAACGAGCAGTACTTC. Translating gives CASSFRGANEQYF. Drawing the rest from reference TRBV28 and TRBJ2-7, the complete variable domain is DVKVTQSSRYLVKRTGEKVFLECVQDMDHENMFWYRQDPGLGLRLIYFSYDVKMKEKGDIPEGYSVSREKKERFSLILESASTNQTSMYLCASSFRGANEQYFGPGTRLTVT.

The CDR3 sequence: CASSLLGTEAFF. CDR3 DNA sequence: TGTGCCAGCAGTTTACTCGGGACTGAAGCTTTCTTT. The chain uses TRBV12-3 or TRBV12-4 and TRBJ1-1; D gene uncertain. The ends were cut back, 2 bases at V and 5 bases at J, with 6 bases in the middle. This CDR3 region has 12 residues.

V usage is TRBV7-9 and J usage is TRBJ2-7; 8 nucleotides agree with TRBD1. The trim removed 5 bases at V and 4 bases at J, leaving 7 bases unmatched. This CDR3 is 14 amino acids long. CDR1 and CDR2 from the germline V gene are SEHNR and FQNEAQ (reference sequence). In DNA, the CDR3 is TGTGCCAGCAGCCGGACAGGGCTAACGTACGAGCAGTACTTC. Translating gives CASSRTGLTYEQYF.

The V gene is TRBV6-5, the J gene TRBJ2-1; possible D gene TRBD2, 5 bases. The CDR3 spans 15 residues. Germline CDR1 is MNHEY and CDR2 is SVGAGI. Trimming took off 10 bases at V and 0 bases at J, with 16 bases between the two ends. In DNA, the CDR3 is TGTGCCACCCTCCTAGCACCCAGCTCCTACAATGAGCAGTTCTTC. It translates to CATLLAPSSYNEQFF.

The chain combines TRBV10-2 with TRBJ2-7; 7 positions match TRBD2. This CDR3 region has 13 residues. Germline CDR1 WSHSY, CDR2 SAAADI. The V and J ends lost 7 bases and 6 bases, in that order; junction bases with no gene match: 9. CDR3 loop: CASKVGGPPEQYF. The CDR3 DNA follows: TGCGCCAGCAAAGTGGGAGGGCCCCCCGAGCAGTACTTC.